A selection of T cell receptor beta chains follows, all from one sample in a study of blood T cell repertoires in COVID-19. Libraries were prepared by immunoSEQ multiplex PCR; TCRdb keeps only in-frame clonotypes and omits some of them. The sample yields approximately 250,000 clones, 86% seen once. The sequenced sample was peripheral blood. All receptors come from a woman in her sixties or seventies who had recovered from COVID-19. The CDR3 runs from the conserved cysteine through the conserved F or W. Each record gives: D gene, J gene, clone size, V gene, CDR3 DNA, CDR3 protein. The D gene is left open where the match is weak. A clone size is listed for some rows: how often the clone was seen (once, few, many), or a class if it is expanded.

>NA|TRBJ2-5|NA|TRBV6-5
TGTGCCAGCAGTTCCCTTCGCCTTACAGGCACCCAGTACTTC
CASSSLRLTGTQYF
>NA|TRBJ1-5|NA|TRBV3-1/TRBV3-2
TGTGCCAGCAGCCAAGAGGGGGCAGATAGCAATCAGCCCCAGCATTTT
CASSQEGADSNQPQHF
>NA|TRBJ2-2|NA|TRBV7-2
TGTGCCAGCAGCTTATCGGGGGGCGGGCTGTTTTTT
CASSLSGGGLFF
>NA|TRBJ1-2|NA|TRBV7-2
TGTGCCAGCAGCCTTAGGATACAGAGCTATGGCTACACCTTC
CASSLRIQSYGYTF
>TRBD2|TRBJ2-3|NA|TRBV19
TGTGCCAGTAGTATGGCTAGCGGGGCCACAGATACGCAGTATTTT
CASSMASGATDTQYF
>NA|TRBJ2-3|few|TRBV9
TGTGCCAGCAGCGTAGGGTCAGGGTTGGAAGATACGCAGTATTTT
CASSVGSGLEDTQYF
>NA|TRBJ1-2|NA|TRBV18
TGTGCCAGCTCCCCAACCCCCAGGGATAACTATGGCTACACCTTC
CASSPTPRDNYGYTF
>NA|TRBJ1-6|NA|TRBV27
TGTGCCAGCAGTTTACAGGGCTGGGATAATTCACCCCTCCACTTT
CASSLQGWDNSPLHF
>TRBD2|TRBJ2-3|few|TRBV9
TGTGCCAGCAGCAAAGGACTAGCGGTAGATACGCAGTATTTT
CASSKGLAVDTQYF
>NA|TRBJ2-3|NA|TRBV5-1
TGCGCCAGCAGAGGGGAAGGGGCAGATACGCAGTATTTT
CASRGEGADTQYF
>TRBD1|TRBJ1-1|NA|TRBV19
TGTGCCAGTACTCTCGGGACAGTCGAATTCCCTGAAGCTTTCTTT
CASTLGTVEFPEAFF
>TRBD1|TRBJ1-2|once|TRBV27
TGTGCCAGCAGTGGACAGGGATACTATGGCTACACCTTC
CASSGQGYYGYTF
>NA|TRBJ2-3|NA|TRBV24-1
TGTGCCACCAGTGACCTCACCTCCGGAGGGACGCAGTATTTT
CATSDLTSGGTQYF